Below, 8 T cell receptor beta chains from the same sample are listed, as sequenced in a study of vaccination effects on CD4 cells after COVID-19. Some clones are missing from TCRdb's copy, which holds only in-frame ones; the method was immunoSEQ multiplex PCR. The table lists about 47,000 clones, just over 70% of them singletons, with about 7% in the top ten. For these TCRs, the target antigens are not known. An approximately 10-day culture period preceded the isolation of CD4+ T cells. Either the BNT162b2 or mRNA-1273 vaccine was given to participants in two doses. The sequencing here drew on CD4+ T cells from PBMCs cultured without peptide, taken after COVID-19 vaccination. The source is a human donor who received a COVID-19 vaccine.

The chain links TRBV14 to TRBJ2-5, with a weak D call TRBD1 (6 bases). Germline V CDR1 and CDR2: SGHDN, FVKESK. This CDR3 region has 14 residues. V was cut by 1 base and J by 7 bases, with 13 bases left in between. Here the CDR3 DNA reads TGTGCCAGCAGCCAAGGGCAGGGGAGTGTGACCCAGTACTTC. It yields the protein CASSQGQGSVTQYF.

The CDR3 DNA is TGCGCCAGCAGTGAGCTCAACGCAATTGGGACCTACGAGCAGTACTTC. The encoded protein is CASSELNAIGTYEQYF. This chain links TRBV10-1 with TRBJ2-7; D ambiguous. Deletions cut 2 bases from V and 2 bases from J, with 16 bases between. CDR3 size: 16 residues. The germline V gene encodes CDR1 WNHNN and CDR2 SYGVQD (reference sequence).

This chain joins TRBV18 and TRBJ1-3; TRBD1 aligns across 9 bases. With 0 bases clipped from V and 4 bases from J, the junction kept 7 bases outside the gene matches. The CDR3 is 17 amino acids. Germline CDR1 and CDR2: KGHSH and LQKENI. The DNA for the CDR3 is TGTGCCAGCTCACCACCGAACAGGGGGCTATCGGGAAACACCATATATTTT. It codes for CASSPPNRGLSGNTIYF.

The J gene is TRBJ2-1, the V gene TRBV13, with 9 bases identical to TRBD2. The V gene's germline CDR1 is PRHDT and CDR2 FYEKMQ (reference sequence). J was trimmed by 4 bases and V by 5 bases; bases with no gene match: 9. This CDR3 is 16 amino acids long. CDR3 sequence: CASSGGGGGVYNEQFF. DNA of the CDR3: TGTGCCAGCAGCGGCGGCGGGGGGGGAGTTTACAATGAGCAGTTCTTC.

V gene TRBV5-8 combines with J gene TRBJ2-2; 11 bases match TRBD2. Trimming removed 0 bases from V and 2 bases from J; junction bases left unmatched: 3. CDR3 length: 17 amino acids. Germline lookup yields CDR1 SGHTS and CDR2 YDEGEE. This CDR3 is CASSLVGTSGNTGELFF. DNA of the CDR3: TGTGCCAGCAGCTTGGTGGGGACTAGCGGTAACACCGGGGAGCTGTTTTTT.

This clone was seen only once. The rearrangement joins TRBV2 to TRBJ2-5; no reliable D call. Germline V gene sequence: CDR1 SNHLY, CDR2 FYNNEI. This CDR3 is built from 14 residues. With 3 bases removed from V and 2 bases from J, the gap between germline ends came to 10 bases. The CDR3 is CASSDTTVQETQYF. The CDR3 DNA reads TGTGCCAGCAGTGATACAACCGTTCAAGAGACCCAGTACTTC.

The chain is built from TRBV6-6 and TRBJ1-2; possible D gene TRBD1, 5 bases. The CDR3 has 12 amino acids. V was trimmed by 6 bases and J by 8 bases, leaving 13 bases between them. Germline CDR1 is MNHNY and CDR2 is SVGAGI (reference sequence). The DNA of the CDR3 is TGTGCCAGCAGACAAGGGGAAGGCGGCTACACCTTC. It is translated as CASRQGEGGYTF.

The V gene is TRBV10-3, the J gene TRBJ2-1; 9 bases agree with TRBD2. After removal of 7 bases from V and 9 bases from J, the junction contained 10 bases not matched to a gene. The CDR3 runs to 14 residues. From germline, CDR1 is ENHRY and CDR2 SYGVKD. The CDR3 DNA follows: TGTGCCATCAAGGTAGCGGGAGAGTTGGTTGAGCAGTTCTTC. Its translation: CAIKVAGELVEQFF.